The T cell receptor beta chain under discussion was sequenced for a study of blood T cell repertoires in COVID-19. Study information: From the United States, Italy and Spain came samples of acute and convalescent COVID-19. Sample material is recorded as cDNA or gDNA derived from T cells, B-cell-depleted T cells, or PBMCs.

CDR1 is LGHNA and CDR2 is YNFKEQ in the germline V gene. The V end was cut by 4 bases, the J end by 0 bases, with 12 bases between. The length of the CDR3 is 16 residues. In the source study's methods: Reference gene primer amplification gave estimated nucleated cell counts. TCRdb's copy holds only in-frame clones and misses some; the assay was immunoSEQ multiplex PCR. V and J calls and clone size are as listed in that table; D and trimming were resolved from the DNA. The sample includes just over 15,000 clones, 65% to 85% seen only once; the top ten take roughly 15%. The chain joins TRBV4-2 to TRBJ1-4, with D uncertain. This TCR came from a human donor in a cohort sampled during active COVID-19. The sequenced sample was peripheral blood. The CDR3 loop reads CASSPEKTATNEKLFF. CDR3 in DNA: TGTGCCAGCAGCCCGGAGAAGACGGCAACTAATGAAAAACTGTTTTTT.